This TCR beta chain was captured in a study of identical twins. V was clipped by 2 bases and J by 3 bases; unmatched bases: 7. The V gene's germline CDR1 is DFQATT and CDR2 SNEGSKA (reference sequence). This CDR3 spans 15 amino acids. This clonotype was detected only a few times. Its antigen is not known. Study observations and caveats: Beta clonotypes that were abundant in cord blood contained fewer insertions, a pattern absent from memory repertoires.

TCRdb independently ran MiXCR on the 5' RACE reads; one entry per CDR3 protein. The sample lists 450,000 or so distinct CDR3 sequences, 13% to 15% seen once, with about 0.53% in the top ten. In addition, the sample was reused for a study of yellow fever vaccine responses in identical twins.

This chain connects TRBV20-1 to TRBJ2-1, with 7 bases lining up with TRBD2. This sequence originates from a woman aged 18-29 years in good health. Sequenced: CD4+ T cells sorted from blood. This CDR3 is CSARPAGDLYNEQFF. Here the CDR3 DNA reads TGCAGTGCTAGACCCGCGGGAGACCTCTACAATGAGCAGTTCTTC.